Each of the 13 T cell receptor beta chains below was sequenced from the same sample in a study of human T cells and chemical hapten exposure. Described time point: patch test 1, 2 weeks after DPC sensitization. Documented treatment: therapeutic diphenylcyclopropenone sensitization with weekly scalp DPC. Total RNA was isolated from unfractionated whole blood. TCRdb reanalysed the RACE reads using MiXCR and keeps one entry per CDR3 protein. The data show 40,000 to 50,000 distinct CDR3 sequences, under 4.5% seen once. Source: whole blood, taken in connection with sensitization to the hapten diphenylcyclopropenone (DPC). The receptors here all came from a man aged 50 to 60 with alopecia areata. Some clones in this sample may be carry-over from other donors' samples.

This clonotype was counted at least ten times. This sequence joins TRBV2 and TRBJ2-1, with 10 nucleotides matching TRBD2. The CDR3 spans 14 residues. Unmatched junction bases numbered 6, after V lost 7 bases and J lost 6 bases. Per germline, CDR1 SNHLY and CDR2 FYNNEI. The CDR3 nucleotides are TGTGCCAGCAACGGACTAGCGGCGGGCAATGAGCAGTTCTTC. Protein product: CASNGLAAGNEQFF.

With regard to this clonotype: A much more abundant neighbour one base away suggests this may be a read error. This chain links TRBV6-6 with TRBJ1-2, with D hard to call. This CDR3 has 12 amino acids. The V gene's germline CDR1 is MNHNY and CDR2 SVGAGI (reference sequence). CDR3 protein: CASWVRYYGYAF. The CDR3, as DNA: TGTGCCAGCTGGGTGAGGTACTATGGCTACGCCTTC.

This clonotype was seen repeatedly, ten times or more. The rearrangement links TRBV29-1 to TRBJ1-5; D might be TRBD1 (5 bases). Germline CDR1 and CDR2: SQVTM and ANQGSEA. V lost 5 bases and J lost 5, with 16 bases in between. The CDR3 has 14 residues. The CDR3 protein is CSVSTGQGYQPQHF. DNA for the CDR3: TGCAGCGTTTCGACTGGGCAGGGCTATCAGCCCCAGCATTTT.

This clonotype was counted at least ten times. The CDR3 DNA reads as TGCAGTGCTGGTCCCTGGCGGGGGAGCACAGATACGCAGTATTTT. Amino acids: CSAGPWRGSTDTQYF. The chain has TRBV20-1 and TRBJ2-3; 7 bases are a match to TRBD2. The length of the CDR3 is 15 residues. The V gene end was trimmed by 5 bases and the J gene end by 0 bases; junction bases not matched to a gene: 8. Germline V gene sequence: CDR1 DFQATT, CDR2 SNEGSKA (reference sequence).

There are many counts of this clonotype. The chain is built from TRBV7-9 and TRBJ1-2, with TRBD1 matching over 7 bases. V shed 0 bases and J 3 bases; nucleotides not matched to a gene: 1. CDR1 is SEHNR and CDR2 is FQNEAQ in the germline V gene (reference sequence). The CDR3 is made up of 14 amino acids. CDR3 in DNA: TGTGCCAGCAGCTTAGCCGGGACAGACTATGGCTACACCTTC. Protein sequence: CASSLAGTDYGYTF.

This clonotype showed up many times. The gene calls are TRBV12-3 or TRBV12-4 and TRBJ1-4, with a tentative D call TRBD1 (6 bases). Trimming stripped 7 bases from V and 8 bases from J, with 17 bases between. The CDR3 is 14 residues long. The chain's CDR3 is CASTEGGEEEKLFF. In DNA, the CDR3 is TGTGCCAGCACCGAGGGGGGTGAAGAGGAAAAACTGTTTTTT.

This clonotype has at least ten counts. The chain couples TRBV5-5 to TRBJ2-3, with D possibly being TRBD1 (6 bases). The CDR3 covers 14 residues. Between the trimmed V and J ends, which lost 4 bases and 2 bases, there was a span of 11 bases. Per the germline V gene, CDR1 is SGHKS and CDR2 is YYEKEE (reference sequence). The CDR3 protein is CASSIGQSTDTQYF. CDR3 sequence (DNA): TGTGCCAGCAGCATCGGACAGTCCACAGATACGCAGTATTTT.

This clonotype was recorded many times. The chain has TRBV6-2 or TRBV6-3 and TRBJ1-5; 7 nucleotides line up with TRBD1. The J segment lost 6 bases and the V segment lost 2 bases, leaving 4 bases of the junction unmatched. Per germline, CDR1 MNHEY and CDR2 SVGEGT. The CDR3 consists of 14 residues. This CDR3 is CASSYRQGPQPQHF. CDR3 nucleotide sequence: TGTGCCAGCAGTTACAGACAGGGTCCTCAGCCCCAGCATTTT.

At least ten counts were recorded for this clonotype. Here the CDR3 DNA reads TGTGCCTGGAGTGAACGGGGCACCTATAATTCACCCCTCCACTTT. Translation: CAWSERGTYNSPLHF. The V gene is TRBV30, the J gene TRBJ1-6; D might be TRBD1 (5 bases). The CDR3 contains 15 residues. Germline V lookup: CDR1 GTSNPN, CDR2 SVGIG (reference sequence). Between the trimmed V and J ends, which lost 1 base and 2 bases, there was a span of 9 bases.

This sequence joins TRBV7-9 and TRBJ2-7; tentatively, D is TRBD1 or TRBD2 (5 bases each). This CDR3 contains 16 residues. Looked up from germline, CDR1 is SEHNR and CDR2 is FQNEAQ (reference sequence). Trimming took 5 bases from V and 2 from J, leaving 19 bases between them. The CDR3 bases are TGTGCCAGCAGCCCACAGTTTCGGGACCCAACCTACGAGCAGTACTTC. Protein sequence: CASSPQFRDPTYEQYF.

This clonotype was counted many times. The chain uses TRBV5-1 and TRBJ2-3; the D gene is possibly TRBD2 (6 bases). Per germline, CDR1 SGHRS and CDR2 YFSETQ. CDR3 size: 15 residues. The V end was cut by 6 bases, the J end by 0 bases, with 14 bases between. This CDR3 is CASTEGQTSTDTQYF. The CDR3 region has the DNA TGCGCCAGCACGGAGGGCCAAACTAGCACAGATACGCAGTATTTT.

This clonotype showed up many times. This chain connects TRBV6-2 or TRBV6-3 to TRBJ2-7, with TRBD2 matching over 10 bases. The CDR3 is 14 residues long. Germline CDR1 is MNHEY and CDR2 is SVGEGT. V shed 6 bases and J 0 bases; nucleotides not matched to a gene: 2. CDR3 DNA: TGTGCCAGCAGGCCTAGCGGGAGCTCCTACGAGCAGTACTTC. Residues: CASRPSGSSYEQYF.

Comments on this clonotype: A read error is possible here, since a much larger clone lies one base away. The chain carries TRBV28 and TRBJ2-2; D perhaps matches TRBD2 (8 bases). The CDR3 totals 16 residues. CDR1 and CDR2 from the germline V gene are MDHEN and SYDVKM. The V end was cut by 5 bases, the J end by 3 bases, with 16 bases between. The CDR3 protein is CASSTLAGQYTGELFF. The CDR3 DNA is TGTGCCAGCAGTACCTTAGCGGGACAGTACACCGGGGAGCTGTTTTTT.